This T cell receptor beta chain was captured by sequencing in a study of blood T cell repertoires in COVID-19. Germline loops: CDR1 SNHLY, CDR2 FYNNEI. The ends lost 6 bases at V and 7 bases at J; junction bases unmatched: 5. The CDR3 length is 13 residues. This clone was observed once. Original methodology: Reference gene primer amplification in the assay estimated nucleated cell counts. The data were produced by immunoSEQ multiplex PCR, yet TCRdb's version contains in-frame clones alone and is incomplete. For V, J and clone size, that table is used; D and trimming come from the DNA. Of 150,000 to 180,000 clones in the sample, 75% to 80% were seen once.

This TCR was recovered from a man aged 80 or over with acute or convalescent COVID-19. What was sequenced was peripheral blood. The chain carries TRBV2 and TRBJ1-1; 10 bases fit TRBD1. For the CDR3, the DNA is TGTGCCAGCAGATTGACAGGGGGCGGTGAAGCTTTCTTT. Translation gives CASRLTGGGEAFF.